This T cell receptor (beta chain) comes out of a study of blood T cell repertoires in COVID-19. Whole-study context: Spain, Italy and the United States supplied samples that represented acute and convalescent COVID-19. T cells, B-cell-depleted T cells, or PBMCs provided the cDNA or gDNA that served as material.

In the authors' methods: The authors estimated nucleated cell counts from reference gene primer amplification. Here immunoSEQ multiplex PCR was the method, and the copy in TCRdb shows in-frame clones only, minus some. V and J calls and clone size follow that table, whereas D and trimming were derived from the DNA. The sample lists over 120,000 clones, about 82% occurring once. CDR1 is MNHEY, CDR2 SVGAGI, per germline. This CDR3 spans 15 amino acids. Losses at the gene ends were 1 base for V and 7 bases for J; bases not matched to a gene: 2. The sequenced sample was peripheral blood. This clonotype was obtained from a woman aged 80 or over with active or convalescent COVID-19. V usage is TRBV6-5 and J usage is TRBJ2-2, with 11 bases matching TRBD1. In nucleotides, the CDR3 is TGTGCCAGCAGTTACTGGACAGGGGGCCTCGGGGAGCTGTTTTTT. It translates to CASSYWTGGLGELFF.